The entry below gives a single T cell receptor beta chain sequence along with its context. This CDR3 spans 14 amino acids. CDR1 and CDR2 from the germline V gene are SEHNR and FQNEAQ (reference sequence). The V gene end was trimmed by 1 base and the J gene end by 9 bases; junction bases not matched to a gene: 2. This sample was taken from a study of blood T cell repertoires in COVID-19. Profiling relied on immunoSEQ multiplex PCR, and the TCRdb table lists in-frame clones only, not all of them. The data show about 480,000 clones, around 87% seen once. The source of this sequence is a woman aged 35 to 49 who had recovered from COVID-19. The source material was PBMCs or T cells enriched from blood (not recorded which). The chain is built from TRBV7-9 and TRBJ2-2; 10 nucleotides align to TRBD1. CDR3 sequence (DNA): TGTGCCAGCAGCTTAGGACAGGGGGCCTGGGAGCTGTTTTTT. This codes for CASSLGQGAWELFF.